The entry below gives a single TCR beta chain sequence along with its context. CDR3 length equals 13 residues. V was trimmed by 4 bases and J by 2 bases, leaving 11 bases between them. Germline values: CDR1 SQVTM, CDR2 ANQGSEA. Through a sample-barcoded 5' primer and a J-beta primer mix, a second PCR was run for roughly 6 to 12 cycles. From the 5' RACE reads, TCRdb called clonotypes with MiXCR, one entry per CDR3 protein. The data show hundreds of thousands of distinct CDR3 sequences, roughly 43% seen once. These data are taken from a study of blood T cells in healthy people across ages. The receptor was isolated from a man aged 25 to 45 in good health. Sequenced sample: blood. The chain combines TRBV29-1 with TRBJ1-2, with D unresolved. CDR3 residues: CSVVESQNYGYTF. DNA of the CDR3: TGCAGCGTTGTCGAGTCCCAAAACTATGGCTACACCTTC.